Each of the 21 T cell receptor beta chains below was sequenced from the same sample in a study of cytomegalovirus exposure and HLA in healthy donors. A multiplex PCR was run with 60 Vbeta primers and 13 Jbeta primers. Sequencing used immunoSEQ multiplex PCR; TCRdb keeps in-frame clones, though not all of them. The table shows some 180,000 clones, with roughly 90% occurring only once. Input material: PBMCs. These receptors all stem from a girl in the first two years of life in good health and CMV-seronegative.

The rearrangement links TRBV19 to TRBJ1-2; D not resolved. Germline-derived CDR1 and CDR2 are LNHDA and SQIVND (reference sequence). V shed 3 bases and J shed 6 bases, with 8 bases lying between them. The CDR3 has 12 amino acids. In nucleotides, the CDR3 is TGTGCCAGTAGTATCGGAGACCATGGCTACACCTTC. As protein: CASSIGDHGYTF.

This chain connects TRBV6-5 to TRBJ2-1; 7 bases map to TRBD2. Trimming took 3 bases from V and 7 from J; bases not matched to a gene: 9. The length of the CDR3 is 15 residues. Germline loops: CDR1 MNHEY, CDR2 SVGAGI. DNA of the CDR3: TGTGCCAGCAGTTATAGGTGGGAGGGCCAAAATGAGCAGTTCTTC. It codes for CASSYRWEGQNEQFF.

J is TRBJ2-5 and V is TRBV5-1; 9 positions match TRBD1. The last part of the DNA fits TRBJ2-7 better; the J call may be wrong. This CDR3 contains 16 residues. Germline V CDR1 and CDR2: SGHRS, YFSETQ. The CDR3 nucleotides are TGCGCCAGCAGCTTGAGGGGACAGGGTGACTCCTACGAGCAGTACTTC. Its translation: CASSLRGQGDSYEQYF.

Regarding this clone: The same CDR3 also results from other DNA sequences found in this sample. The chain combines TRBV13 with TRBJ2-7; 10 bases match TRBD2. CDR1 is PRHDT and CDR2 is FYEKMQ in the germline V gene (reference sequence). V dropped 4 bases and J dropped 0; count of bases not matched to a gene: 6. The CDR3 is 16 amino acids. The CDR3 sequence: CASSSKGLANSYEQYF. For the CDR3, the DNA is TGTGCCAGCAGCTCCAAGGGACTAGCGAACTCCTACGAGCAGTACTTC.

V usage is TRBV4-2 and J usage is TRBJ1-2, with D hard to call. V was pared by 0 bases and J by 7 bases, with 9 bases between. Germline V gene sequence: CDR1 LGHNA, CDR2 YNFKEQ. The CDR3 is 13 residues long. In DNA, the CDR3 is TGTGCCAGCAGCCAAGATACCCCCGGTGGCTACACCTTC. Translating gives CASSQDTPGGYTF.

With respect to this clone: This specimen includes other DNA sequences encoding the same CDR3. The J gene is TRBJ2-5, the V gene TRBV20-1, with D hard to call. V was clipped by 6 bases and J by 3 bases, with 5 bases between them. The CDR3 spans 10 residues. Germline V gene data show CDR1 as DFQATT and CDR2 as SNEGSKA (reference sequence). The CDR3 DNA reads TGCAGTGCCAGCGAAGAGACCCAGTACTTC. Translated, it gives CSASEETQYF.

V and J are TRBV2 and TRBJ1-1; D perhaps matches TRBD1 (6 bases). Trimming stripped 7 bases from V and 2 bases from J, with 11 bases between. CDR3 size: 13 residues. In germline, CDR1 is SNHLY, CDR2 FYNNEI. The CDR3 DNA reads as TGTGCCAGCATCCCGGACAGCAACACTGAAGCTTTCTTT. This gives the protein CASIPDSNTEAFF.

The CDR3 is CASSQVPKGRGPLDTQYF. The CDR3 DNA is TGCGCCAGCAGCCAAGTTCCCAAAGGCAGGGGGCCTTTAGATACGCAGTATTTT. The rearrangement joins TRBV4-1 to TRBJ2-3, with 8 nucleotides matching TRBD1. Unmatched junction bases numbered 14, after V lost 1 base and J lost 5 bases. Germline V gives CDR1 MGHRA, CDR2 YSYEKL. The CDR3 contains 18 residues.

The J gene is TRBJ2-2, the V gene TRBV18; 11 positions match TRBD2. Germline V gene data show CDR1 as KGHSH and CDR2 as LQKENI. The CDR3 has 18 amino acids. Germline trimming cut 1 base from V and 2 bases from J; bases unmatched to any gene: 6. The CDR3 is CASSPQDLAGGNTGELFF. As DNA, the CDR3 is TGTGCCAGCTCACCACAGGACCTAGCGGGGGGTAACACCGGGGAGCTGTTTTTT.

The V and J genes are TRBV10-3 and TRBJ1-1; D unresolved. V shed 7 bases and J shed 1 base, with 7 bases lying between them. The CDR3 has 12 residues. Germline CDR1 ENHRY, CDR2 SYGVKD. CDR3 sequence reads: CAIIRGNTEAFF. CDR3 nucleotide sequence: TGTGCCATCATTAGAGGGAACACTGAAGCTTTCTTT.

The chain recombines TRBV19 with TRBJ1-2; 9 positions agree with TRBD1. This CDR3 comprises 14 residues. V gave up 8 bases and J gave up 4 bases; unmatched junction bases: 8. The V gene's germline CDR1 is LNHDA and CDR2 SQIVND (reference sequence). The CDR3 nucleotides are TGTGCCAGTCTACCCGGGACAGGGACCTATGGCTACACCTTC. Protein: CASLPGTGTYGYTF.

In its sample, this clone was seen once. The chain carries TRBV30 and TRBJ2-7; 10 bases map to TRBD1. The CDR3 has 13 residues. V lost 3 bases, J lost 7 bases, and 6 bases stayed unmatched. Germline CDR1 reads GTSNPN; CDR2 reads SVGIG (reference sequence). The CDR3 region is CAWRAGQGWEQYF. In DNA form, the CDR3 reads TGTGCCTGGAGGGCGGGACAGGGGTGGGAGCAGTACTTC.

This rearrangement joins TRBV5-6 to TRBJ2-7; TRBD1 aligns across 11 bases. CDR1 and CDR2 (germline): SGHDT, YYEEEE. The V segment lost 5 bases and the J segment 6 bases; nucleotides outside the gene matches: 13. This CDR3 is built from 16 residues. The CDR3 sequence: CASSIYRDRGYSEQYF. CDR3 nucleotides: TGTGCCAGCAGTATCTACCGGGACAGGGGGTACTCCGAGCAGTACTTC. Complete variable domain (other parts from reference TRBV5-6 and TRBJ2-7): DAGVTQSPTHLIKTRGQQVTLRCSPKSGHDTVSWYQQALGQGPQFIFQYYEEEERQRGNFPDRFSGHQFPNYSSELNVNALLLGDSALYLCASSIYRDRGYSEQYFGPGTRLTVT.

This sequence joins TRBV7-2 and TRBJ2-7; no definite D call. Germline assignment: CDR1 SGHTA and CDR2 FQGNSA. Trimming stripped 4 bases from V and 2 bases from J, with 3 bases between. This CDR3 region has 11 residues. The chain's CDR3 is CASSSAYEQYF. The CDR3, as DNA: TGTGCCAGCAGCTCCGCCTACGAGCAGTACTTC.

V and J are TRBV7-6 and TRBJ2-4, with 9 bases matching TRBD1. J was trimmed by 0 bases and V by 1 base; bases with no gene match: 4. This CDR3 comprises 17 residues. Germline V CDR1 and CDR2: SGHVS, FNYEAQ. The CDR3 DNA sequence: TGTGCCAGCAGCTTAGGGACAGGGGACCTAGCCAAAAACATTCAGTACTTC. It encodes CASSLGTGDLAKNIQYF. Filled out from reference TRBV7-6 and TRBJ2-4, the complete variable domain reads GAGVSQSPRYKVTKRGQDVALRCDPISGHVSLYWYRQALGQGPEFLTYFNYEAQQDKSGLPNDRFSAERPEGSISTLTIQRTEQRDSAMYRCASSLGTGDLAKNIQYFGAGTRLSVL.

This chain links TRBV5-4 with TRBJ1-2, with TRBD1 matching over 7 bases. Looked up from germline, CDR1 is SGHNT and CDR2 is YYREEE (reference sequence). There are 15 residues in the CDR3. The trim removed 0 bases at V and 5 bases at J, leaving 7 bases unmatched. CDR3 sequence: CASSLVQGVLYGYTF. The CDR3 nucleotides read TGTGCCAGCAGCTTGGTTCAGGGGGTGTTGTATGGCTACACCTTC.

The CDR3 here is CASSHTGLAGKETQYF. The CDR3 DNA reads as TGTGCCAGCAGTCATACCGGACTAGCGGGAAAAGAGACCCAGTACTTC. V and J are TRBV27 and TRBJ2-5; TRBD2 agrees at 12 bases. The germline V gene has CDR1 MNHEY and CDR2 SMNVEV (reference sequence). CDR3 length: 16 amino acids. The V and J ends lost 5 bases and 3 bases, in that order; junction bases with no gene match: 7.

The chain carries TRBV5-1 and TRBJ1-1, with D possibly matching TRBD1 (5 bases). Germline CDR1 and CDR2: SGHRS and YFSETQ. Between the trimmed V and J ends, which lost 4 bases and 6 bases, there was a span of 16 bases. This CDR3 is 14 amino acids long. The CDR3 region is CASSEPGGVSEAFF. The CDR3 bases are TGCGCCAGCAGCGAGCCGGGGGGGGTATCTGAAGCTTTCTTT.

V usage is TRBV18 and J usage is TRBJ2-7; maybe TRBD1 (5 bases). There are 14 residues in the CDR3. In germline, CDR1 is KGHSH, CDR2 LQKENI. V lost 3 bases to trimming and J lost 0 bases, with 9 bases between them. As DNA, the CDR3 is TGTGCCAGCTCACCTTTCAGGGACTCCTACGAGCAGTACTTC. Its protein product is CASSPFRDSYEQYF.

This chain uses TRBV7-9 with TRBJ2-5; 10 bases line up with TRBD2. Germline V gives CDR1 SEHNR, CDR2 FQNEAQ (reference sequence). The length of the CDR3 is 17 residues. Trimming took 4 bases from V and 3 from J; bases not matched to a gene: 11. In nucleotides, the CDR3 is TGTGCCAGCAGCTCCCTGTCTAGCGGGAGACTTAAAGAGACCCAGTACTTC. Protein sequence: CASSSLSSGRLKETQYF.

This chain uses TRBV5-4 with TRBJ2-5; 8 nucleotides match TRBD2. The CDR3 runs 16 residues. Germline CDR1 is SGHNT and CDR2 is YYREEE (reference sequence). The V segment lost 4 bases and the J segment 1 base; nucleotides outside the gene matches: 9. The CDR3 protein is CASSAGTRSFQETQYF. As DNA, the CDR3 is TGTGCCAGCAGCGCGGGGACTAGAAGCTTCCAAGAGACCCAGTACTTC.